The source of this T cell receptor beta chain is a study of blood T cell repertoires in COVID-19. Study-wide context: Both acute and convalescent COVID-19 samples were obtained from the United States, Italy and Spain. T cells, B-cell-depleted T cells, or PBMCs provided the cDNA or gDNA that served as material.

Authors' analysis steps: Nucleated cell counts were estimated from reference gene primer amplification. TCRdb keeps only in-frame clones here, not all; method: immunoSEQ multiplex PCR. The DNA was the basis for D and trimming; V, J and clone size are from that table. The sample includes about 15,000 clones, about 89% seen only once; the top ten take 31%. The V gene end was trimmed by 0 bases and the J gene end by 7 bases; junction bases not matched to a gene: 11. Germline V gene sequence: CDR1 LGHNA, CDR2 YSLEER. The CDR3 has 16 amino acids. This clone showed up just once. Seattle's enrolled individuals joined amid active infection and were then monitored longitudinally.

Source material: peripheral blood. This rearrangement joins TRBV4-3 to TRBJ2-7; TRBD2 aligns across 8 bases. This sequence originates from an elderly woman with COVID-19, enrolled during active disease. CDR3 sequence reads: CASSQDAVVAGREQYF. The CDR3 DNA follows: TGCGCCAGCAGCCAAGATGCTGTGGTAGCGGGGAGGGAGCAGTACTTC.